The 14 T cell receptor beta chains presented below share a single source sample, sequenced in a study of T cells after yellow fever vaccination. One entry per CDR3 protein results from TCRdb running MiXCR on the 5' RACE reads. The sample shows around 320,000 distinct CDR3 sequences, around 4.5% of them seen only once. The sample consisted of PBMCs, taken 15 days after the yellow fever booster vaccination. Source of these receptors: a man between 18 and 35 years old who received the YFV17D yellow fever vaccine.

This clonotype was recorded at least ten times. CDR3 sequence reads: CSVEDVSGPEETQYF. The CDR3 coding sequence is TGCAGCGTTGAAGATGTATCGGGGCCCGAAGAGACCCAGTACTTC. The chain uses TRBV29-1 and TRBJ2-5; tentatively, D is TRBD1 or TRBD2 (5 bases each). The germline gives CDR1 SQVTM, CDR2 ANQGSEA. The CDR3 spans 15 residues. The germline V and J ends were trimmed by 0 bases and 3 bases, with 14 bases remaining between them.

This clonotype was recorded many times. The V gene is TRBV5-1, the J gene TRBJ2-2, with TRBD1 identical over 9 bases. The junction had 3 bases not matched to a gene; V was cut back by 4 bases and J by 5 bases. Germline CDR1 SGHRS, CDR2 YFSETQ. The CDR3 runs to 14 residues. The CDR3 reads CASSPGQGTGELFF. CDR3 nucleotides: TGCGCCAGCAGCCCAGGACAGGGGACCGGGGAGCTGTTTTTT. Filled out from reference TRBV5-1 and TRBJ2-2, the complete variable domain reads KAGVTQTPRYLIKTRGQQVTLSCSPISGHRSVSWYQQTPGQGLQFLFEYFSETQRNKGNFPGRFSGRQFSNSRSEMNVSTLELGDSALYLCASSPGQGTGELFFGEGSRLTVL.

The sample holds many counts of this clonotype. This chain connects TRBV20-1 to TRBJ1-4, with D unclear. The V end was cut by 3 bases, the J end by 6 bases, with 5 bases between. Per germline, CDR1 DFQATT and CDR2 SNEGSKA (reference sequence). The CDR3 contains 11 residues. This chain's CDR3 is CSASKDEKLFF. The CDR3 DNA reads as TGCAGTGCTAGTAAGGATGAAAAACTGTTTTTT.

The rearrangement links TRBV5-1 to TRBJ1-4, with TRBD1 matching 7 bases. The CDR3 extends over 18 amino acids. The V gene end was trimmed by 0 bases and the J gene end by 0 bases; junction bases not matched to a gene: 8. Germline V gene data show CDR1 as SGHRS and CDR2 as YFSETQ. As DNA, the CDR3 is TGCGCCAGCAGCTTGGAAGGGGGCGGCTTTGCAACTAATGAAAAACTGTTTTTT. This sequence encodes CASSLEGGGFATNEKLFF. The whole variable domain, remainder taken from reference TRBV5-1 and TRBJ1-4, is KAGVTQTPRYLIKTRGQQVTLSCSPISGHRSVSWYQQTPGQGLQFLFEYFSETQRNKGNFPGRFSGRQFSNSRSEMNVSTLELGDSALYLCASSLEGGGFATNEKLFFGSGTQLSVL.

This clonotype was recorded a few times. The J gene is TRBJ2-1, the V gene TRBV18; possibly TRBD1 for D (5 bases). Trimming pared 3 bases from V and 12 bases from J, leaving 12 bases between. CDR1 and CDR2 from the germline V gene are KGHSH and LQKENI. The CDR3 consists of 12 residues. The CDR3 here is CASSPTERGQFF. The CDR3 DNA reads as TGTGCCAGCTCACCGACTGAAAGGGGGCAGTTCTTC. The full variable domain, in which reference TRBV18 and TRBJ2-1 provide the parts outside the CDR3, is NAGVMQNPRHLVRRRGQEARLRCSPMKGHSHVYWYRQLPEEGLKFMVYLQKENIIDESGMPKERFSAEFPKEGPSILRIQQVVRGDSAAYFCASSPTERGQFFGPGTRLTVL.

The rearrangement uses TRBV7-9 and TRBJ2-5, with 7 bases lining up with TRBD2. Germline CDR1 and CDR2: SEHNR and FQNEAQ (reference sequence). The junction had 8 bases not matched to a gene; V was cut back by 5 bases and J by 5 bases. CDR3 size: 14 residues. The CDR3 sequence is CASSLNALAETQYF. The DNA for the CDR3 is TGTGCCAGCAGCCTCAACGCACTAGCGGAGACCCAGTACTTC. The full variable domain, with the rest looked up from reference TRBV7-9 and TRBJ2-5, is DTGVSQNPRHKITKRGQNVTFRCDPISEHNRLYWYRQTLGQGPEFLTYFQNEAQLEKSRLLSDRFSAERPKGSFSTLEIQRTEQGDSAMYLCASSLNALAETQYFGPGTRLLVL.

This clonotype was detected a few times. V and J are TRBV7-2 and TRBJ2-5; the match to TRBD1 covers 9 bases. After removal of 1 base from V and 5 bases from J, the junction contained 8 bases not matched to a gene. Germline V gives CDR1 SGHTA, CDR2 FQGNSA. There are 16 residues in the CDR3. The CDR3 region is CASSLEGQGRSETQYF. CDR3 DNA sequence: TGTGCCAGCAGCTTAGAGGGACAGGGCCGCTCGGAGACCCAGTACTTC.

This clonotype was detected only a few times. The chain joins TRBV15 to TRBJ1-2, with D possibly matching TRBD1 (6 bases). The V and J ends lost 6 bases and 4 bases respectively, with 15 bases between them. This CDR3 comprises 14 residues. In germline, CDR1 is LNHNV, CDR2 YYDKDF (reference sequence). CDR3 protein: CATRPQGTRYGYTF. The CDR3 DNA is TGTGCCACCAGACCACAGGGTACCCGCTATGGCTACACCTTC.

The sample holds a few counts of this clonotype. The CDR3 loop reads CASRPISFTYEQYF. The CDR3 DNA is TGTGCCAGCAGACCTATAAGTTTTACCTACGAGCAGTACTTC. V gene TRBV27 combines with J gene TRBJ2-7; the D is unclear. Looked up from germline, CDR1 is MNHEY and CDR2 is SMNVEV (reference sequence). Trimming shortened V by 6 bases and J by 2 bases, and 14 bases separated the two germline ends. The CDR3 is 14 residues long.

There are many counts of this clonotype. This chain joins TRBV29-1 and TRBJ2-5, with 14 bases matching TRBD2. There are 13 residues in the CDR3. The germline CDR1 and CDR2 sequences are SQVTM and ANQGSEA. V dropped 7 bases and J dropped 6; count of bases not matched to a gene: 4. As DNA, the CDR3 is TGCAGCGGACTAGCGGGGGGGCTGAAGACCCAGTACTTC. Amino acids: CSGLAGGLKTQYF.

This clonotype was recorded many times. The chain recombines TRBV6-5 with TRBJ1-6; D not resolved. The germline gives CDR1 MNHEY, CDR2 SVGAGI. V lost 2 bases and J 14 bases, leaving 16 bases between the germline ends. The CDR3 spans 14 residues. The CDR3 spells CASSYRPRLEALHF. The CDR3 region has the DNA TGTGCCAGCAGTTACCGGCCCCGGCTAGAAGCCCTCCACTTT.

This clonotype is a singleton in its sample. The chain employs TRBV19 and TRBJ1-1, with 12 positions matching TRBD1. This CDR3 has 16 amino acids. Germline V gives CDR1 LNHDA, CDR2 SQIVND (reference sequence). V gave up 8 bases and J gave up 4 bases; unmatched junction bases: 11. CDR3 sequence reads: CASLRGTGGRATEAFF. CDR3 in DNA: TGTGCCAGTCTACGCGGGACAGGGGGCCGTGCCACTGAAGCTTTCTTT.

V and J are TRBV6-2 or TRBV6-3 and TRBJ2-3, with 9 nucleotides matching TRBD2. Germline assignment: CDR1 MNHEY and CDR2 SVGEGT. There are 18 residues in the CDR3. Germline trimming cut 7 bases from V and 0 bases from J; bases unmatched to any gene: 14. CDR3: CASKRFLAGRASTDTQYF. The CDR3 DNA sequence: TGTGCCAGCAAACGGTTCCTAGCGGGGAGAGCTAGCACAGATACGCAGTATTTT.

This clonotype appeared a few times. This chain links TRBV18 with TRBJ1-2; unclear D gene. The V gene's germline CDR1 is KGHSH and CDR2 LQKENI. Trimming cost V 2 bases and J 4 bases, with 8 bases left between them. The CDR3 loop spans 13 amino acids. The CDR3 sequence: CASSPGMSYGYTF. CDR3 DNA: TGTGCCAGCTCACCAGGGATGAGCTATGGCTACACCTTC.